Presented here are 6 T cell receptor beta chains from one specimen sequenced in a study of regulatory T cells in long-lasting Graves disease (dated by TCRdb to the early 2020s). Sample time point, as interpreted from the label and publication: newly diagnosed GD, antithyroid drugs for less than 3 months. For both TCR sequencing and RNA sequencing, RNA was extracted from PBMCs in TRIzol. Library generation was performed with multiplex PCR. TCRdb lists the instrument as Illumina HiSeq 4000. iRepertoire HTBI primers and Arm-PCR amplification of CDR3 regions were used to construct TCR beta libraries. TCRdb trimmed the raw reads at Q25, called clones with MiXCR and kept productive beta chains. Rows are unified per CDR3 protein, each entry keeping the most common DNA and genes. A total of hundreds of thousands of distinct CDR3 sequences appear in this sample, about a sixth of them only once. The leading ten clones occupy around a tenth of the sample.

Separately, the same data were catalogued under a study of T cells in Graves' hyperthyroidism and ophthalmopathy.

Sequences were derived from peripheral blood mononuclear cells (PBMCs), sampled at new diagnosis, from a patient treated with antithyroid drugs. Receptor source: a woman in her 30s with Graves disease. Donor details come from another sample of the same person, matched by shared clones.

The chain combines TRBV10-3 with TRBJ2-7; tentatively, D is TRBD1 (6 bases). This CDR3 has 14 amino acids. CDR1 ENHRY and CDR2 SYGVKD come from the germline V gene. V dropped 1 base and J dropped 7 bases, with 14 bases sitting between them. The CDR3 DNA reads TGTGCCATCAGTGAGTACACAGCCAGGGGAGAGCAGTACTTC. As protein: CAISEYTARGEQYF.

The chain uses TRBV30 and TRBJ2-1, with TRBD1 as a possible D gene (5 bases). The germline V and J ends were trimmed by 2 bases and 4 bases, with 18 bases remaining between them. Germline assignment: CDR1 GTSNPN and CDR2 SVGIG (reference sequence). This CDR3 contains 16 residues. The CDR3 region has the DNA TGTGCCTGGAGTCCCACGGGTGGGGCGCCTTACAATGAGCAGTTCTTC. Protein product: CAWSPTGGAPYNEQFF.

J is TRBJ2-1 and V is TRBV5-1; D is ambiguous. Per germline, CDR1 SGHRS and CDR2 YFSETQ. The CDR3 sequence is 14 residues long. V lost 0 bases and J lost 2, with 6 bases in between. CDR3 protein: CASSLVETYNEQFF. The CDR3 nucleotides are TGCGCCAGCAGCTTGGTGGAGACCTACAATGAGCAGTTCTTC.

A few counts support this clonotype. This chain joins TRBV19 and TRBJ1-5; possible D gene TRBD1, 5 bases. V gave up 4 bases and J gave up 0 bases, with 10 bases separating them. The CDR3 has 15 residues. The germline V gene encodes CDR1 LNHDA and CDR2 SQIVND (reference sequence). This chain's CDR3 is CASSTGTASNQPQHF. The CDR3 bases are TGTGCCAGTAGTACCGGGACTGCTAGCAATCAGCCCCAGCATTTT.

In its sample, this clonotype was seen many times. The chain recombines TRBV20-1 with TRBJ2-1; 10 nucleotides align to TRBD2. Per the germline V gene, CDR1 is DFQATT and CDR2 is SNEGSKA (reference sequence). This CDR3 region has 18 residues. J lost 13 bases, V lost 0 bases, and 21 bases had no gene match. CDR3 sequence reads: CSARDLASGSRSGPTQFF. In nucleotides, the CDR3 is TGCAGTGCTAGAGATCTGGCTAGCGGGAGTAGGAGTGGGCCCACACAGTTCTTC.

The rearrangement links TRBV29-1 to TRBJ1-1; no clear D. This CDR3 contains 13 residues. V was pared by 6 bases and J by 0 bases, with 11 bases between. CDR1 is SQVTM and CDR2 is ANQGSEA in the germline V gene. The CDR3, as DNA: TGCAGCGTCGCCCTAAGGGTGAACACTGAAGCTTTCTTT. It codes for CSVALRVNTEAFF.